This T cell receptor (beta chain) was found in a study of blood T cell repertoires in COVID-19 (dated by TCRdb to the early 2020s). With regard to the full study: Collaborator samples came from the United States, Italy and Spain and covered acute and convalescent phases of COVID-19. The material from the prospective study consisted of cDNA or gDNA derived from T cells, B-cell-depleted T cells, or PBMCs. Deeply sampled blood TCRbeta repertoires from subjects exposed to, actively infected with, or recovered from COVID-19 were included in the dataset. A freely available public database, intended as a resource for researchers studying the immune response to SARS-CoV-2, is where the repertoires were released. Samples came from the ongoing ImmuneRACE study (first 160 participants) plus 1,254 subjects from 6 global collaborators. A de-identified subject ID, COVID-19 status, age in years and sex were almost always included in the sample metadata. Where HLA class I and class II types were available, the types were taken from metadata supplied by the sample provider, not from assay-based typing.

Sequences SGHAT (CDR1) and FQDESV (CDR2) are obtained from the germline V gene (reference sequence). The trim is 2 bases for V and 5 bases for J, with a gap of 9 bases between the germline ends. The CDR3 holds 13 amino acids from the cysteine to the phenylalanine. Only the CDR3 portion is preserved as DNA: 39 bases, with reading frame beginning at the first base. A remark on this clone: The target of this receptor is not known. The input lacks base qualities; no much larger clone sits a single base away.

TCRbeta CDR3 regions were amplified from genomic DNA by means of the immunoSEQ Assay, a bias-controlled multiplex PCR. Under the source paper's analysis protocol: Nucleated cell counts per sample were estimated from amplification of reference gene primers within the assay. Sequence reads were collapsed and filtered to measure the absolute abundance of every unique TCRbeta CDR3 rearrangement. Productive Simpson clonality was computed per sample as the square root of Simpson's diversity index over productive rearrangements. The table comes from immuneACCESS by way of TCRdb, which keeps in-frame sequences with V and J called. Part of the clones is missing from these tables; in studies checked, under half for an unresolved V gene and the rest for unknown reasons. V, J and clone size are those of that table, while D and trimming were read from the DNA. For this sample the table gives about 110,000 clones, of which 70% to 90% were detected only once. Around 4.8% of the sample goes to the ten largest clones.

The collaborating institutions used their own protocols to collect whole blood in K2EDTA tubes. Collaborator samples were shipped for TCRbeta analysis as frozen whole blood, isolated PBMCs, or DNA extracted from either sample type. Here is what the overall study found, with its caveats: How much clinical and demographic metadata was included differed by source and by participant, and the metadata was provided uncurated.

The source of this sequence is a human donor in a cohort sampled during active COVID-19. The sequencing input was peripheral blood. The sequence links TRBV11-1 to TRBJ2-5; the D gene is unclear. The nucleotide sequence is given as TGTGCCAGCAGCTTATCGGGTACCGAGACCCAGTACTTC. Its protein reads: CASSLSGTETQYF.